The source of this T cell receptor beta chain is a study of shared clonotypes between healthy human individuals. Measured with immunoSEQ multiplex PCR; TCRdb has only the in-frame clones, and not every one. The sample yields roughly 2.2 million clones, 85% to 95% seen once. The germline V gene encodes CDR1 MNHEY and CDR2 SVGAGI. CDR3 length: 15 amino acids. The junction had 8 bases not matched to a gene; V was cut back by 6 bases and J by 0 bases. Note on this clone: The antigen remains unidentified.

Broader study findings: The study found lower generation probabilities in non-shared clonotypes than in those shared by all four donors.

The receptor was isolated from a young man in good health. Some clones in this sample may be carry-over from other donors' samples. Sequenced material: naive CD4+ T cells from PBMCs. Indicated subset: CD45RA+ positively selected. The rearrangement links TRBV6-5 to TRBJ2-7; 7 bases are shared with TRBD2. The CDR3 DNA reads TGTGCCAGCAGGCCCTTTGGCGGGAGCTCCTACGAGCAGTACTTC. Protein product: CASRPFGGSSYEQYF.